This T cell receptor beta chain was captured by sequencing in a study of regulatory T cells in long-lasting Graves disease. Assembly of TCR beta libraries relied on iRepertoire HTBI primers together with Arm-PCR of CDR3 regions. TCRdb called the multiplex PCR reads again in MiXCR, with one record for every CDR3 protein. The table includes 550,000 to 600,000 distinct CDR3 sequences, 15% to 20% detected once. Unmatched junction bases numbered 4, after V lost 8 bases and J lost 0 bases. Looked up from germline, CDR1 is SQVTM and CDR2 is ANQGSEA. The CDR3 is 13 residues long. Time point specified: newly diagnosed GD, antithyroid drugs for less than 3 months. TCR sequences were obtained from RNA taken from PBMCs. This clonotype has just a few counts. Its antigen remains unknown. General observations from the study: Fewer public clonotypes were shared by new patients (roughly 970) than by persistent patients (around 2,900). Favoring TRBV28, TRBJ1-2 and TRBJ2-5 was a feature seen in persistent disease.

These sequences were also reported in another study, on T cells in Graves' hyperthyroidism and ophthalmopathy.

This sequence joins TRBV29-1 and TRBJ2-1, with TRBD2 identical over 7 bases. This sequence was found in a man aged 18 to 30 with Graves disease. The starting material was peripheral blood mononuclear cells (PBMCs), obtained at new diagnosis, from a patient treated with antithyroid drugs. The DNA of the CDR3 is TGCAGCTTCAGGACTAGCTCCTACAATGAGCAGTTCTTC. Its translation is CSFRTSSYNEQFF.